Sequencing of this TCR beta chain was carried out in a study of blood T cell repertoires in COVID-19. Original methodology: Amplifying reference gene primers gave estimates of nucleated cell counts. Clones were sequenced by immunoSEQ multiplex PCR, and TCRdb holds only the in-frame ones, with some missing. The V and J calls and clone size are taken from that table; D and trimming were inferred from the DNA. The table lists about 55,000 clones, 82% of them singletons. With 8 bases clipped from V and 4 bases from J, the junction kept 4 bases outside the gene matches. This CDR3 spans 13 amino acids. Looked up from germline, CDR1 is MDHEN and CDR2 is SYDVKM.

The rearrangement uses TRBV28 and TRBJ2-2; TRBD1 aligns across 7 bases. Source material: peripheral blood. The receptor comes from a man at least 80 years old with COVID-19, enrolled during active disease. The CDR3 region is CASFQGVTGELFF. Here the CDR3 DNA reads TGTGCCAGCTTCCAGGGGGTCACCGGGGAGCTGTTTTTT.